These 20 T cell receptor beta chains originate from one sample sequenced in a study of response to subunit inactivated influenza vaccine. MiXCR, applied by TCRdb to the RT-PCR reads, yields one record per CDR3 protein. The sample contains approximately 700,000 distinct CDR3 sequences, roughly 13% of which appear only once. The sample in question was PBMCs from blood, obtained less than 15 days before vaccination. Receptors originate from a man aged 45-60 years who received an inactivated influenza vaccine.

The chain recombines TRBV7-9 with TRBJ2-5, with D maybe TRBD2 (6 bases). CDR1 SEHNR and CDR2 FQNEAQ come from the germline V gene (reference sequence). This CDR3 has 15 amino acids. Trimming took off 5 bases at V and 2 bases at J, with 15 bases between the two ends. The chain's CDR3 is CASSDDAGTQETQYF. The CDR3 bases are TGTGCCAGCAGCGACGACGCCGGGACTCAAGAGACCCAGTACTTC.

The rearrangement joins TRBV2 to TRBJ2-2; no firm D call. Germline lookup yields CDR1 SNHLY and CDR2 FYNNEI. The CDR3 is 11 residues long. V was trimmed by 4 bases and J by 7 bases, leaving 4 bases between them. As DNA, the CDR3 is TGTGCCAGCAGTGTGTACGGGGAGCTGTTTTTT. Its translation: CASSVYGELFF.

The chain has TRBV30 and TRBJ1-3; D uncertain. V dropped 2 bases and J dropped 2 bases, with 7 bases sitting between them. The CDR3 spans 13 residues. The germline gives CDR1 GTSNPN, CDR2 SVGIG (reference sequence). CDR3 protein: CAWSRSAGNTIYF. The CDR3 region has the DNA TGTGCCTGGAGTAGGTCGGCTGGAAACACCATATATTTT.

V gene TRBV11-2 combines with J gene TRBJ1-2; D not resolved. CDR1 and CDR2 (germline): SGHAT, FQNNGV. V was shortened by 1 base and J by 8 bases, with 14 bases between the two germline ends. There are 14 residues in the CDR3. The CDR3 DNA reads TGTGCCAGCAGCTTAGTTTCACCGGGGTTCGGCTACACCTTC. Protein: CASSLVSPGFGYTF.

The genes are TRBV3-1 and TRBJ2-2, with D perhaps TRBD1 or TRBD2 (5 bases each). The ends were cut back, 2 bases at V and 4 bases at J, with 11 bases in the middle. The CDR3 is made up of 15 amino acids. Germline assignment: CDR1 LGHDT and CDR2 YNNKEL (reference sequence). Here the CDR3 reads CASSQWSGTTGELFF. CDR3 coding DNA: TGTGCCAGCAGCCAATGGTCGGGGACCACCGGGGAGCTGTTTTTT.

There are many counts of this clonotype. The genes are TRBV27 and TRBJ2-5; D is uncertain. This CDR3 spans 13 amino acids. Germline values: CDR1 MNHEY, CDR2 SMNVEV (reference sequence). V was shortened by 3 bases and J by 5 bases, with 10 bases between the two germline ends. The CDR3 DNA reads as TGTGCCAGCAGTTTTGTCAGATCTGAGACCCAGTACTTC. This gives the protein CASSFVRSETQYF.

The rearrangement joins TRBV5-5 to TRBJ2-7, with D possibly being TRBD1 (5 bases). This CDR3 has 13 amino acids. Germline values: CDR1 SGHKS, CDR2 YYEKEE (reference sequence). V was cut by 4 bases and J by 2 bases, with 10 bases left in between. The DNA for the CDR3 is TGTGCCAGCAGCGAGACAGATGCCTACGAGCAGTACTTC. Protein product: CASSETDAYEQYF.

This rearrangement joins TRBV20-1 to TRBJ2-3; TRBD1 matches at 9 bases. The V and J ends lost 3 bases and 5 bases, in that order; junction bases with no gene match: 6. The germline V gene encodes CDR1 DFQATT and CDR2 SNEGSKA (reference sequence). CDR3 length equals 14 residues. For the CDR3, the DNA is TGCAGTGCTAGGATCGGGACAGGGAGAGATACGCAGTATTTT. Its protein product is CSARIGTGRDTQYF.

This clonotype was observed a few times. The chain couples TRBV12-3 or TRBV12-4 to TRBJ2-3; perhaps TRBD2 as D (6 bases). V gave up 8 bases and J gave up 11 bases, with 14 bases separating them. CDR3 size: 11 residues. This CDR3 is CASGTYSRQYF. For the CDR3, the DNA is TGTGCCAGCGGGACTTACTCAAGGCAGTATTTT.

The genes are TRBV12-3 or TRBV12-4 and TRBJ1-5; 8 positions agree with TRBD1. The CDR3 has 14 amino acids. The V segment lost 5 bases and the J segment 6 bases; nucleotides outside the gene matches: 6. In DNA form, the CDR3 reads TGTGCCAGCAGTATGGACAGGGCGGGTCAGCCCCAGCATTTT. Translated: CASSMDRAGQPQHF.

The chain recombines TRBV12-3 or TRBV12-4 with TRBJ2-5, with TRBD2 matching 8 bases. Germline trimming cut 5 bases from V and 5 bases from J; bases unmatched to any gene: 7. The CDR3 contains 14 residues. The CDR3 region has the DNA TGTGCCAGCAGTCCTCGGACTAGCCCGGAGACCCAGTACTTC. It specifies CASSPRTSPETQYF.

The V and J genes are TRBV3-1 and TRBJ2-1; 7 bases match TRBD2. Germline lookup yields CDR1 LGHDT and CDR2 YNNKEL (reference sequence). CDR3 length: 15 amino acids. Unmatched junction bases numbered 11, after V lost 7 bases and J lost 5 bases. CDR3 in amino acids: CASTAQGGRNNEQFF. CDR3 in DNA: TGTGCCAGCACCGCGCAGGGAGGGAGAAACAATGAGCAGTTCTTC.

This clonotype has only a few counts. The rearrangement uses TRBV7-9 and TRBJ2-5, with 14 bases matching TRBD2. The CDR3 runs to 17 residues. J lost 6 bases, V lost 3 bases, and 9 bases had no gene match. Germline CDR1 reads SEHNR; CDR2 reads FQNEAQ (reference sequence). CDR3 sequence: CASSFGTSGSNPKTQYF. The CDR3 DNA reads TGTGCCAGCAGCTTCGGGACTAGCGGGAGCAACCCTAAGACCCAGTACTTC.

This clonotype turned up a few times. The chain carries TRBV6-1 and TRBJ1-6; the match to TRBD1 covers 8 bases. The length of the CDR3 is 17 residues. V shed 4 bases, J shed 0 bases, and the junction held 5 bases outside the gene matches. CDR1 and CDR2 from the germline V gene are MNHNS and SASEGT. CDR3 region: CASSAWTGSSYNSPLHF. Here the CDR3 DNA reads TGTGCCAGCAGTGCCTGGACAGGGTCCTCCTATAATTCACCCCTCCACTTT.

The sample holds a few counts of this clonotype. The chain combines TRBV4-2 with TRBJ2-1; D could derive from TRBD1 or TRBD2 (5 bases each). Germline V CDR1 and CDR2: LGHNA, YNFKEQ. The CDR3 is made up of 13 amino acids. Trimming removed 0 bases at V and 10 bases at J, with 10 bases between. CDR3 region: CASSQDTRDEQFF. As DNA, the CDR3 is TGTGCCAGCAGCCAAGATACGAGGGACGAGCAGTTCTTC.

The gene calls are TRBV10-3 and TRBJ2-3; no clear D. CDR1 is ENHRY, CDR2 SYGVKD, per germline. Between the trimmed V and J ends, which lost 5 bases and 0 bases, there was a span of 12 bases. The CDR3 sequence is 15 residues long. DNA of the CDR3: TGTGCCATCAGTAAGGGCAGAACTAGCACAGATACGCAGTATTTT. Its translation: CAISKGRTSTDTQYF.

This clonotype was observed a few times. The chain links TRBV6-5 to TRBJ2-1, with TRBD2 matching 12 bases. V gave up 0 bases and J gave up 5 bases; unmatched junction bases: 11. The CDR3 consists of 19 residues. The germline V gene encodes CDR1 MNHEY and CDR2 SVGAGI. The CDR3 sequence: CASSYSLAGGPRFDNEQFF. CDR3 DNA: TGTGCCAGCAGTTACTCGCTAGCGGGAGGGCCAAGGTTCGACAATGAGCAGTTCTTC.

The genes are TRBV5-8 and TRBJ2-3; a weak D match, TRBD1 (6 bases). CDR3 length equals 17 residues. V was clipped by 0 bases and J by 0 bases, with 14 bases between them. The V gene's germline CDR1 is SGHTS and CDR2 YDEGEE. CDR3: CASSLAIWGQSTDTQYF. The CDR3, as DNA: TGTGCCAGCAGCTTGGCCATCTGGGGACAAAGCACAGATACGCAGTATTTT. Using reference TRBV5-8 and TRBJ2-3 for the parts outside the CDR3, the full variable domain is EAGVTQSPTHLIKTRGQQATLRCSPISGHTSVYWYQQALGLGLQFLLWYDEGEERNRGNFPPRFSGRQFPNYSSELNVNALELEDSALYLCASSLAIWGQSTDTQYFGPGTRLTVL.

There are a few counts of this clonotype. The chain couples TRBV20-1 to TRBJ1-6; the match to TRBD1 covers 11 bases. This CDR3 spans 16 amino acids. The V and J ends lost 6 bases and 3 bases, in that order; junction bases with no gene match: 7. Germline assignment: CDR1 DFQATT and CDR2 SNEGSKA (reference sequence). This chain's CDR3 is CSAIRDRGSYNSPLHF. CDR3 DNA: TGCAGTGCCATCCGGGACAGGGGGAGCTATAATTCACCCCTCCACTTT.

This clonotype occurred many times. The chain recombines TRBV7-2 with TRBJ2-4, with no clear D. V gave up 0 bases and J gave up 5 bases, with 11 bases separating them. The CDR3 extends over 15 amino acids. CDR1 is SGHTA and CDR2 is FQGNSA in the germline V gene. The CDR3 DNA is TGTGCCAGCAGCTTAGCGCGGCGGCAGGAAAACATTCAGTACTTC. This encodes CASSLARRQENIQYF.